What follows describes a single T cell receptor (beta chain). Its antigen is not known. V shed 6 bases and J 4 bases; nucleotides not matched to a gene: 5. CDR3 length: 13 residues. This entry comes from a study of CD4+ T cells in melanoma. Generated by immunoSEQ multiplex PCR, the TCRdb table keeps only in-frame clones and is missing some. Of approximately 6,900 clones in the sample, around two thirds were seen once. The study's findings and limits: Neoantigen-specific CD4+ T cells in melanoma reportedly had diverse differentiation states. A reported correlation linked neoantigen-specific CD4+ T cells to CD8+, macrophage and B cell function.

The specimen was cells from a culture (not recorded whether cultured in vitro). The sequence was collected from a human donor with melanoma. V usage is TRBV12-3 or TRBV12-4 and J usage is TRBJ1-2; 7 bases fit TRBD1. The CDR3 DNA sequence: TGTGCCAGCAGCCACGGGACAGCCTATGGCTACACCTTC. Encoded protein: CASSHGTAYGYTF.